These 29 T cell receptor beta chains were all obtained from the same sample, sequenced in a study of blood T cell repertoires in COVID-19 (dated by TCRdb to about 2020). The library was built by means of the immunoSEQ multiplex PCR assay. What TCRdb holds here is the immuneACCESS table cut down to in-frame rearrangements. Part of the clones is not present; checked against another copy, under half of the missing clones reflect an unresolved V gene, and the others are unexplained. A total of roughly 60,000 clones appear in this sample, around 90% of them only once. The top ten clonotypes cover over 5.5% of the sample. The source material was peripheral blood. The source is a human donor in a cohort sampled during active COVID-19.

The table lists this clone with a few counts. The rearrangement uses TRBV2 and TRBJ1-5; D perhaps matches TRBD1 (6 bases). The CDR3 covers 15 residues. The germline gives CDR1 SNHLY, CDR2 FYNNEI. V gave up 7 bases and J gave up 0 bases, with 13 bases separating them. The DNA for the CDR3 is TGTGCCAGCACCTACCTGACAGGTAGCAATCAGCCCCAGCATTTT. Its translation: CASTYLTGSNQPQHF. Supplemented by reference TRBV2 and TRBJ1-5, the full variable domain reads EPEVTQTPSHQVTQMGQEVILRCVPISNHLYFYWYRQILGQKVEFLVSFYNNEISEKSEIFDDQFSVERPDGSNFTLKIRSTKLEDSAMYFCASTYLTGSNQPQHFGDGTRLSIL.

The chain links TRBV5-1 to TRBJ1-1; TRBD1 agrees at 9 bases. This CDR3 spans 17 amino acids. From germline, CDR1 is SGHRS and CDR2 YFSETQ. V gave up 4 bases and J gave up 0 bases; unmatched junction bases: 10. The CDR3 coding sequence is TGCGCCAGCAGCCCTGGACAGGGGTGGGATATGAACACTGAAGCTTTCTTT. Its protein is CASSPGQGWDMNTEAFF. The complete variable domain, with remaining parts taken from reference TRBV5-1 and TRBJ1-1, reads KAGVTQTPRYLIKTRGQQVTLSCSPISGHRSVSWYQQTPGQGLQFLFEYFSETQRNKGNFPGRFSGRQFSNSRSEMNVSTLELGDSALYLCASSPGQGWDMNTEAFFGQGTRLTVV.

The chain links TRBV3-1 (or the pseudogene TRBV3-2) to TRBJ2-1, with 8 positions matching TRBD1. Looked up from germline, CDR1 is LGHDT and CDR2 is YNNKEL (reference sequence). Losses at the gene ends were 6 bases for V and 9 bases for J; bases not matched to a gene: 4. This CDR3 spans 12 amino acids. DNA of the CDR3: TGTGCCAGCAGTCACAGGGGGATTGAGCAGTTCTTC. Translating gives CASSHRGIEQFF.

This chain connects TRBV3-1 (or the pseudogene TRBV3-2) to TRBJ2-1, with 11 bases identical to TRBD2. Per germline, CDR1 LGHDT and CDR2 YNNKEL (reference sequence). This CDR3 has 16 amino acids. V dropped 4 bases and J dropped 5; count of bases not matched to a gene: 7. The CDR3 is CASSRLLAGDHNEQFF. DNA of the CDR3: TGTGCCAGCAGCCGCCTACTAGCGGGGGATCACAATGAGCAGTTCTTC.

V gene TRBV5-1 combines with J gene TRBJ1-1; 7 positions match TRBD1. The germline V gene encodes CDR1 SGHRS and CDR2 YFSETQ. This CDR3 comprises 13 residues. The V gene end was trimmed by 2 bases and the J gene end by 8 bases; junction bases not matched to a gene: 6. CDR3 amino acids: CASSFQGDFEAFF. Written as DNA, the CDR3 is TGCGCCAGCAGCTTTCAGGGGGACTTCGAAGCTTTCTTT.

The chain has TRBV19 and TRBJ1-4; D perhaps matches TRBD1 (6 bases). Between the trimmed V and J ends, which lost 5 bases and 6 bases, there was a span of 13 bases. Germline lookup yields CDR1 LNHDA and CDR2 SQIVND (reference sequence). The CDR3 is made up of 14 amino acids. The CDR3 nucleotides are TGTGCCAGTAGTCAAACAGGGAATCATGAAAAACTGTTTTTT. Its protein product is CASSQTGNHEKLFF.

As concerns this clone: The same CDR3 also results from other DNA sequences found in this sample. The chain joins TRBV6-5 to TRBJ1-1; D uncertain. Germline CDR1 reads MNHEY; CDR2 reads SVGAGI. Between the trimmed V and J ends, which lost 0 bases and 3 bases, there was a span of 5 bases. The CDR3 covers 13 residues. The DNA of the CDR3 is TGTGCCAGCAGTTACTCGGCGGACACTGAAGCTTTCTTT. Translated: CASSYSADTEAFF.

The chain has TRBV19 and TRBJ1-2, with 7 bases that match TRBD1. J gave up 2 bases and V 0 bases, and 12 bases lay outside the gene matches. The CDR3 runs 18 residues. Per germline, CDR1 LNHDA and CDR2 SQIVND (reference sequence). The CDR3 sequence is CASSIDLSRGQKNYGYTF. CDR3 nucleotides: TGTGCCAGTAGTATAGATCTATCGCGGGGACAGAAAAACTATGGCTACACCTTC.

CDR3 sequence: CASSLGTGYEQYF. The CDR3 region has the DNA TGTGCCAGCAGTTTGGGGACAGGCTACGAGCAGTACTTC. The chain has TRBV27 and TRBJ2-7; TRBD1 matches at 8 bases. Germline-derived CDR1 and CDR2 are MNHEY and SMNVEV (reference sequence). V lost 3 bases and J lost 3; bases outside the gene matches: 1. The CDR3 has 13 residues.

There are many counts of this clone. The J gene is TRBJ1-5, the V gene TRBV3-1 (or the pseudogene TRBV3-2); 8 bases match TRBD1. Germline V CDR1 and CDR2: LGHDT, YNNKEL (reference sequence). V lost 4 bases and J lost 6; bases outside the gene matches: 5. CDR3 length equals 14 residues. CDR3 coding DNA: TGTGCCAGCAGCCCCCGGACAGGGACTCAGCCCCAGCATTTT. As protein: CASSPRTGTQPQHF.

In its sample, this clone was seen a few times. The chain recombines TRBV6-4 with TRBJ2-3; TRBD2 matches at 10 bases. This CDR3 is built from 16 residues. V shed 1 base and J 3 bases; nucleotides not matched to a gene: 4. Germline-derived CDR1 and CDR2 are MRHNA and SNTAGT. The chain's CDR3 is CASSDLAGGATDTQYF. DNA for the CDR3: TGTGCCAGCAGTGACTTAGCGGGGGGAGCAACAGATACGCAGTATTTT.

The chain combines TRBV9 with TRBJ2-7; possible D gene TRBD2, 6 bases. CDR1 SGDLS and CDR2 YYNGEE come from the germline V gene. CDR3 length: 14 amino acids. The V end was cut by 2 bases, the J end by 3 bases, with 12 bases between. The CDR3 coding sequence is TGTGCCAGCAGCGTGGGGGGTTTAGGCTACGAGCAGTACTTC. Its protein is CASSVGGLGYEQYF.

The chain carries TRBV6-1 and TRBJ1-6, with 7 bases matching TRBD1. CDR3 size: 15 residues. J lost 9 bases, V lost 6 bases, and 11 bases had no gene match. Germline lookup yields CDR1 MNHNS and CDR2 SASEGT. The CDR3 protein is CASRPTGTVTSPLHF. CDR3 DNA: TGTGCCAGCAGGCCCACCGGGACAGTCACTTCACCCCTCCACTTT.

The CDR3 reads CASSTRGAETQYF. The CDR3 DNA reads as TGTGCCAGCAGCACCAGGGGTGCAGAGACCCAGTACTTC. The chain employs TRBV11-3 and TRBJ2-5, with D perhaps TRBD1 (6 bases). This CDR3 is built from 13 residues. V was pared by 5 bases and J by 4 bases, with 11 bases between. Germline CDR1 reads SGHNT; CDR2 reads YENEEA.

The chain links TRBV2 to TRBJ1-1; D gene ambiguous. V was trimmed by 5 bases and J by 1 base, leaving 17 bases between them. CDR3 length: 16 amino acids. Germline CDR1 SNHLY, CDR2 FYNNEI. CDR3 protein: CASSRAPRDANTEAFF. The CDR3 bases are TGTGCCAGCAGTCGTGCCCCTCGGGATGCGAACACTGAAGCTTTCTTT.

This chain connects TRBV6-4 to TRBJ2-2, with 7 bases fitting TRBD2. Unmatched junction bases numbered 3, after V lost 5 bases and J lost 3 bases. The germline V gene encodes CDR1 MRHNA and CDR2 SNTAGT. The CDR3 runs to 14 residues. DNA for the CDR3: TGTGCCAGCAGTCGCCTAGCGGACACCGGGGAGCTGTTTTTT. Amino acid sequence: CASSRLADTGELFF.

CDR3 amino acids: CASSQDLGTGQETQYF. The CDR3 nucleotides read TGCGCCAGCAGCCAAGATCTTGGAACAGGCCAAGAGACCCAGTACTTC. The chain is built from TRBV4-3 and TRBJ2-5; D might be TRBD1 (5 bases). There are 16 residues in the CDR3. The germline V gene has CDR1 LGHNA and CDR2 YSLEER. V was cut by 0 bases and J by 1 base, with 12 bases left in between.

V gene TRBV19 combines with J gene TRBJ2-1; 7 nucleotides agree with TRBD1. This CDR3 has 17 residues. CDR1 is LNHDA and CDR2 is SQIVND in the germline V gene (reference sequence). J was trimmed by 0 bases and V by 3 bases; bases with no gene match: 8. CDR3 loop: CASSITSTGISYNEQFF. CDR3 sequence (DNA): TGTGCCAGTAGTATTACCTCGACAGGGATCTCCTACAATGAGCAGTTCTTC. Variable domain in full (rest from reference TRBV19 and TRBJ2-1): DGGITQSPKYLFRKEGQNVTLSCEQNLNHDAMYWYRQDPGQGLRLIYYSQIVNDFQKGDIAEGYSVSREKKESFPLTVTSAQKNPTAFYLCASSITSTGISYNEQFFGPGTRLTVL.

The V call is TRBV30, the J call TRBJ1-6, with TRBD1 matching over 7 bases. From germline, CDR1 is GTSNPN and CDR2 SVGIG (reference sequence). This CDR3 is built from 13 residues. V lost 5 bases, J lost 6 bases, and 4 bases stayed unmatched. CDR3 bases: TGTGCCTGGGCCCGGGACAGTAATTCACCCCTCCACTTT. Translating it yields CAWARDSNSPLHF.

The chain recombines TRBV19 with TRBJ1-5; 11 bases agree with TRBD1. The V gene's germline CDR1 is LNHDA and CDR2 SQIVND (reference sequence). The V gene end was trimmed by 4 bases and the J gene end by 3 bases; junction bases not matched to a gene: 11. The CDR3 consists of 18 residues. CDR3 loop: CASSKLFGQGAPNQPQHF. The CDR3 nucleotides read TGTGCCAGTAGTAAGCTTTTCGGACAGGGGGCCCCCAATCAGCCCCAGCATTTT.

This chain uses TRBV18 with TRBJ1-4; no clear D gene. The CDR3 has 14 amino acids. The V gene lost 3 bases and the J gene lost 0 bases, with 5 bases spanning the gap. CDR1 and CDR2 (germline): KGHSH, LQKENI. In DNA form, the CDR3 reads TGTGCCAGCTCACCGTCCTCAACTAATGAAAAACTGTTTTTT. Its protein is CASSPSSTNEKLFF.

The chain links TRBV7-9 to TRBJ1-2; the match to TRBD1 covers 8 bases. The ends lost 0 bases at V and 3 bases at J; junction bases unmatched: 3. Germline V gene lookup returns CDR1 SEHNR and CDR2 FQNEAQ (reference sequence). CDR3 size: 15 residues. In nucleotides, the CDR3 is TGTGCCAGCAGCTTAGCCTTGACAGGGGACTATGGCTACACCTTC. It encodes CASSLALTGDYGYTF. Looking up the rest from reference TRBV7-9 and TRBJ1-2 gives the full variable domain: DTGVSQNPRHKITKRGQNVTFRCDPISEHNRLYWYRQTLGQGPEFLTYFQNEAQLEKSRLLSDRFSAERPKGSFSTLEIQRTEQGDSAMYLCASSLALTGDYGYTFGSGTRLTVV.

This chain links TRBV28 with TRBJ1-1; 8 bases fit TRBD1. CDR1 MDHEN and CDR2 SYDVKM come from the germline V gene. With 5 bases clipped from V and 2 bases from J, the junction kept 4 bases outside the gene matches. The CDR3 has 14 amino acids. CDR3: CASSDGTGNTEAFF. The CDR3 DNA sequence: TGTGCCAGCAGTGACGGGACAGGTAACACTGAAGCTTTCTTT.

V and J are TRBV11-2 and TRBJ1-5, with TRBD1 as a possible D gene (5 bases). V was trimmed by 6 bases and J by 5 bases, leaving 14 bases between them. Germline values: CDR1 SGHAT, CDR2 FQNNGV. This CDR3 has 14 residues. The CDR3 DNA is TGTGCCAGCAGTTCCACAGGCCCCTATCAGCCCCAGCATTTT. It translates to CASSSTGPYQPQHF.

This chain joins TRBV12-5 and TRBJ2-5, with no clear D. Trimming took 3 bases from V and 6 from J, leaving 11 bases between them. There are 13 residues in the CDR3. Germline CDR1 is LGHNT and CDR2 is FRNRAP. The CDR3: CASGFGKEKTQYF. The CDR3 nucleotides read TGTGCTAGTGGTTTTGGCAAAGAAAAGACCCAGTACTTC.

This rearrangement joins TRBV6-5 to TRBJ2-7, with TRBD1 matching over 8 bases. Germline loops: CDR1 MNHEY, CDR2 SVGAGI. V lost 2 bases to trimming and J lost 5 bases; unmatched junction nucleotides: 11. The CDR3 has 16 residues. CDR3 in DNA: TGTGCCAGCAGTTACGCTACCCGGACAGGGTACCACGAGCAGTACTTC. It translates to CASSYATRTGYHEQYF.

The V and J genes are TRBV3-1 (or the pseudogene TRBV3-2) and TRBJ2-1; 7 positions match TRBD1. Germline values: CDR1 LGHDT, CDR2 YNNKEL (reference sequence). The CDR3 runs 15 residues. The trim removed 4 bases at V and 2 bases at J, leaving 5 bases unmatched. The DNA for the CDR3 is TGTGCCAGCAGCCCCCACCAGGGGGCCTACAATGAGCAGTTCTTC. Protein product: CASSPHQGAYNEQFF.

The genes are TRBV5-1 and TRBJ1-2, with 7 bases fitting TRBD1. The V gene end was trimmed by 4 bases and the J gene end by 3 bases; junction bases not matched to a gene: 3. This CDR3 contains 13 residues. Per germline, CDR1 SGHRS and CDR2 YFSETQ. The CDR3 here is CASSATGDYGYTF. CDR3 nucleotide sequence: TGCGCCAGCAGCGCCACAGGGGACTATGGCTACACCTTC.

This chain links TRBV29-1 with TRBJ1-5, with 7 bases aligning to TRBD1. The germline V gene encodes CDR1 SQVTM and CDR2 ANQGSEA. Trimming removed 4 bases from V and 7 bases from J; junction bases left unmatched: 7. The CDR3 runs to 13 residues. The CDR3 is CSVADRFDQPQHF. CDR3 DNA: TGCAGCGTTGCGGACAGGTTTGACCAGCCCCAGCATTTT.